The sequence of this T cell receptor (beta chain) was determined in a study of T cell repertoires in cytomegalovirus infection. About this clonotype: What it binds is unknown.

TCRdb called the reads again in MiXCR, with one record for every CDR3 protein. This sample has approximately 470,000 distinct CDR3 sequences, with about 42% found just once. CDR3 length equals 15 residues. Germline V gene sequence: CDR1 MNHNS, CDR2 SASEGT. The ends were cut back, 0 bases at V and 4 bases at J, with 12 bases in the middle. The chain uses TRBV6-1 and TRBJ1-1, with D uncertain. This TCR derives from a human donor in good health (CMV status not recorded). Some clones in this sample may be carry-over from other donors' samples. The specimen comprised cultured PBMCs, sampled from culture after CMV antigen stimulation. CDR3 in amino acids: CASSEASVLGTEAFF. The CDR3 DNA sequence: TGTGCCAGCAGTGAAGCAAGCGTTTTGGGCACTGAAGCTTTCTTT.